This T cell receptor (beta chain) emerged from a study of T cell repertoires in cytomegalovirus infection. The CDR3 has 18 residues. Germline V gives CDR1 MNHEY, CDR2 SVGAGI. The V and J ends lost 0 bases and 6 bases respectively, with 21 bases between them. TCRdb fed the reads into MiXCR, producing one record per CDR3 protein. The sample consists of approximately 990,000 distinct CDR3 sequences, around 30% of them appearing once. With respect to this clonotype: The antigen is unknown.

The chain uses TRBV6-5 and TRBJ2-1, with D perhaps TRBD1 (5 bases). This sequence originates from a human donor in good health (CMV status not recorded). Some clones in this sample may be carry-over from other donors' samples. This specimen was cultured CD8+ T cells from PBMCs, taken from culture after CMV antigen stimulation. CDR3 nucleotides: TGTGCCAGCAGTTACTCAGGGTTCTCCTACAAGGGGTTCAATGAGCAGTTCTTC. It encodes CASSYSGFSYKGFNEQFF.